The 28 T cell receptor beta chains below all came from one sample that was sequenced in a study of blood T cells in healthy people across ages. Primers used in a second PCR of about 7 to 12 cycles were a sample-barcoded 5' primer and a J-beta primer mix. In TCRdb, the 5' RACE reads were re-called with MiXCR into one record per CDR3 protein. Of 710,000 or so distinct CDR3 sequences in the sample, roughly 32% were seen once. The sequencing sample was made of blood. These receptors all stem from an elderly woman in good health.

In its sample, this clonotype was seen many times. The chain uses TRBV6-1 and TRBJ1-1; weak D call: TRBD1 (6 bases). Trimming cost V 6 bases and J 0 bases, with 17 bases left between them. The germline gives CDR1 MNHNS, CDR2 SASEGT. The CDR3 is made up of 16 amino acids. The CDR3 DNA sequence: TGTGCCAGCAGGAGGAAGACGGGGGGCCTGAACACTGAAGCTTTCTTT. It codes for CASRRKTGGLNTEAFF.

This clonotype has at least ten counts. The CDR3 protein is CASSTTGGSRTDTQYF. CDR3 nucleotide sequence: TGTGCCAGCAGCACGACAGGGGGCTCTCGCACAGATACGCAGTATTTT. V gene TRBV7-6 combines with J gene TRBJ2-3; 10 nucleotides align to TRBD1. V was pared by 5 bases and J by 1 base, with 6 bases of the junction left unmatched. The CDR3 loop spans 16 amino acids. The germline V gene encodes CDR1 SGHVS and CDR2 FNYEAQ.

This clonotype was seen ten or more times. The CDR3 DNA reads TGTGCCAGCAGCAACAGGGTCCTCGAGCAGTACTTC. It encodes CASSNRVLEQYF. The V call is TRBV2, the J call TRBJ2-7; the D gene is possibly TRBD1 (6 bases). Germline V gene data show CDR1 as SNHLY and CDR2 as FYNNEI. V shed 6 bases and J shed 6 bases, with 12 bases lying between them. CDR3 length equals 12 residues.

This clonotype was seen at least ten times. In DNA, the CDR3 is TGTGCCAGCAGTGAATTGAGGGTTTACACCTTC. Its protein product is CASSELRVYTF. The rearrangement joins TRBV25-1 to TRBJ1-2, with D unclear. CDR1 and CDR2 from the germline V gene are MGHDK and SYGVNS. This CDR3 contains 11 residues. V was pared by 1 base and J by 11 bases, with 8 bases between.

This clonotype was seen a handful of times. This sequence joins TRBV6-1 and TRBJ2-7, with 9 bases identical to TRBD1. From germline, CDR1 is MNHNS and CDR2 SASEGT. V was clipped by 10 bases and J by 4 bases; unmatched bases: 11. The CDR3 consists of 14 residues. CDR3 protein: CATRIGTGPYEQYF. CDR3 DNA sequence: TGTGCCACCAGGATCGGGACAGGGCCATACGAGCAGTACTTC.

The chain couples TRBV20-1 to TRBJ1-1, with TRBD1 identical over 9 bases. V lost 4 bases and J lost 0; bases outside the gene matches: 3. The CDR3 is 14 residues long. Looked up from germline, CDR1 is DFQATT and CDR2 is SNEGSKA (reference sequence). CDR3 protein: CSATGTGLNTEAFF. CDR3 coding DNA: TGCAGTGCTACCGGGACAGGGTTGAACACTGAAGCTTTCTTT.

The genes are TRBV7-2 and TRBJ2-1, with TRBD1 as a possible D gene (5 bases). The length of the CDR3 is 14 residues. The ends were cut back, 3 bases at V and 8 bases at J, with 14 bases in the middle. From germline, CDR1 is SGHTA and CDR2 FQGNSA. In DNA form, the CDR3 reads TGTGCCAGCAGCTTTGGCAGGGTGGTCGATGAGCAGTTCTTC. Encoded protein: CASSFGRVVDEQFF.

About this clonotype itself: A read error may account for a junction end that differs from germline. The J gene is TRBJ2-3, the V gene TRBV20-1; 7 positions agree with TRBD2. Germline V lookup: CDR1 DFQATT, CDR2 SNEGSKA (reference sequence). The CDR3 extends over 12 amino acids. The DNA of the CDR3 is TGCAGCGCTAATGTGCGGGGGGATACGCAGTATTTT. Translation: CSANVRGDTQYF.

CDR3 residues: CASSGTPSGTQYF. The CDR3, as DNA: TGTGCCAGCAGCGGGACGCCCTCGGGAACCCAGTACTTC. This sequence joins TRBV9 and TRBJ2-5, with D perhaps matching TRBD2 (5 bases). The V end lost 3 bases, the J end lost 8 bases, and 14 bases lay between the germline ends. Germline lookup yields CDR1 SGDLS and CDR2 YYNGEE. This CDR3 comprises 13 residues.

In this sample, this clonotype turned up once. The genes are TRBV7-3 and TRBJ2-5; D call uncertain. The CDR3 covers 13 residues. Germline V gene data show CDR1 as SGHTA and CDR2 as FQGTGA. Trimming took 3 bases from V and 11 from J, leaving 16 bases between them. The CDR3 here is CASSLGTSTEQYF. CDR3 DNA: TGTGCCAGCAGCTTGGGCACCTCTACGGAGCAGTACTTC.

Points on this clonotype: A clone one base away is much larger, so this may be a read error. This chain links TRBV29-1 with TRBJ2-4, with D unclear. The tail of the sequence fits TRBJ2-1 better, so the J call may be wrong. The CDR3 covers 12 residues. Germline CDR1 is SQVTM and CDR2 is ANQGSEA. CDR3 DNA: TGCAGCGTTAGAGTTGCCAAAAACATTCAGTTCTTC. As protein: CSVRVAKNIQFF.

This clonotype was observed at least ten times. The V call is TRBV4-1, the J call TRBJ2-6; D is perhaps TRBD2 (5 bases). The CDR3 contains 16 residues. Germline values: CDR1 MGHRA, CDR2 YSYEKL. V shed 0 bases and J shed 1 base, with 7 bases lying between them. CDR3: CASSQESGSGANVLTF. The CDR3 DNA is TGCGCCAGCAGCCAAGAATCGGGATCTGGGGCCAACGTCCTGACTTTC.

This clonotype occurred many times. V usage is TRBV12-3 or TRBV12-4 and J usage is TRBJ2-7, with D perhaps TRBD1 (5 bases). This CDR3 has 14 amino acids. The ends were cut back, 4 bases at V and 3 bases at J, with 13 bases in the middle. CDR3 nucleotide sequence: TGTGCCAGCAGTTCAGACAGATTTATCTACGAGCAGTACTTC. Its translation is CASSSDRFIYEQYF.

Worth noting for this clonotype: Sequence at one end of the junction differs from germline and may be a read error. The chain carries TRBV12-3 or TRBV12-4 and TRBJ2-1; unclear D gene. The CDR3 loop spans 12 amino acids. The CDR3 DNA sequence: TGTGCCAGCAGCACATACCAGCTAAATGTCCTCTTC. Residues: CASSTYQLNVLF.

This clonotype was counted only a few times. A much larger clone differs by one base, so this may be a read error. The genes are TRBV27 and TRBJ1-5; 11 bases agree with TRBD1. Germline V gives CDR1 MNHEY, CDR2 SMNVEV (reference sequence). Trimming removed 6 bases from V and 1 base from J; junction bases left unmatched: 5. CDR3 length equals 16 residues. Written as DNA, the CDR3 is TGTGCCAGCAGGGCGGGACAGGGGGTAAGCAATCAGCCCCAGCATTTT. Residues: CASRAGQGVSNQPQHF.

In its sample, this clonotype was seen many times. The gene calls are TRBV9 and TRBJ2-1, with 10 bases lining up with TRBD2. CDR3 length equals 15 residues. CDR1 SGDLS and CDR2 YYNGEE come from the germline V gene. V gave up 4 bases and J gave up 4 bases; unmatched junction bases: 5. The CDR3 here is CASSPRLAGYNEQFF. Written as DNA, the CDR3 is TGTGCCAGCAGCCCAAGACTAGCGGGTTACAATGAGCAGTTCTTC.

This clonotype has ten or more counts. V usage is TRBV7-2 and J usage is TRBJ2-1, with TRBD2 matching 11 bases. After removal of 0 bases from V and 9 bases from J, the junction contained 7 bases not matched to a gene. The CDR3 is made up of 16 amino acids. CDR1 is SGHTA and CDR2 is FQGNSA in the germline V gene. For the CDR3, the DNA is TGTGCCAGCAGCTTAGCGCTAGCGGGGGGCCAGGGTGAGCAGTTCTTC. Its translation is CASSLALAGGQGEQFF.

This clonotype was observed at least ten times. The rearrangement joins TRBV20-1 to TRBJ2-7; 7 nucleotides align to TRBD1. The ends lost 0 bases at V and 5 bases at J; junction bases unmatched: 7. Germline V gene lookup returns CDR1 DFQATT and CDR2 SNEGSKA (reference sequence). CDR3 length: 14 amino acids. Here the CDR3 DNA reads TGCAGTGCTAGAGATCCGAGGGGGCTTGACGAGCAGTACTTC. This encodes CSARDPRGLDEQYF.

This clonotype came up many times. The V gene is TRBV5-1, the J gene TRBJ2-3, with TRBD1 matching over 8 bases. The germline gives CDR1 SGHRS, CDR2 YFSETQ. This CDR3 has 14 residues. The V and J ends lost 5 bases and 1 base, in that order; junction bases with no gene match: 3. CDR3 amino acids: CASSQQGGTDTQYF. DNA of the CDR3: TGCGCCAGCAGTCAACAGGGGGGCACAGATACGCAGTATTTT.

V is TRBV25-1 and J is TRBJ1-3, with 8 bases matching TRBD1. Per the germline V gene, CDR1 is MGHDK and CDR2 is SYGVNS. The junction had 23 bases not matched to a gene; V was cut back by 0 bases and J by 1 base. The CDR3 sequence is 23 residues long. CDR3 DNA: TGTGCCAGCAGTGAATACGGAAGTAAGGCGAATGCCGGGGACAGGTGGTCTGGAAACACCATATATTTT. It encodes CASSEYGSKANAGDRWSGNTIYF. The entire variable domain, with the rest obtained from reference TRBV25-1 and TRBJ1-3, is as follows: EADIYQTPRYLVIGTGKKITLECSQTMGHDKMYWYQQDPGMELHLIHYSYGVNSTEKGDLSSESTVSRIRTEHFPLTLESARPSHTSQYLCASSEYGSKANAGDRWSGNTIYFGEGSWLTVV.

The sample holds many counts of this clonotype. The V and J genes are TRBV20-1 and TRBJ2-3; the D gene is possibly TRBD2 (6 bases). The CDR3 extends over 13 amino acids. Trimming cost V 6 bases and J 4 bases, with 14 bases left between them. The V gene's germline CDR1 is DFQATT and CDR2 SNEGSKA (reference sequence). The CDR3, as DNA: TGCAGTGCCCCCCGGGGGTTTGCAGATACGCAGTATTTT. Encoded protein: CSAPRGFADTQYF.

The V gene is TRBV5-4, the J gene TRBJ1-6; 9 bases match TRBD1. V gave up 4 bases and J gave up 7 bases; unmatched junction bases: 6. The CDR3 sequence is 15 residues long. Germline loops: CDR1 SGHNT, CDR2 YYREEE (reference sequence). The CDR3 here is CASSRGQGLNSPLHF. CDR3 DNA sequence: TGTGCCAGCAGCCGGGGACAGGGCCTCAATTCACCCCTCCACTTT.

This clonotype has just a few counts. The chain uses TRBV9 and TRBJ2-3; a possible D gene is TRBD1 (5 bases). Germline CDR1 SGDLS, CDR2 YYNGEE. CDR3 length: 16 amino acids. The V end lost 0 bases, the J end lost 2 bases, and 13 bases lay between the germline ends. The CDR3 spells CASSVATGYDTDTQYF. The CDR3 DNA is TGTGCCAGCAGCGTAGCAACAGGTTACGACACAGATACGCAGTATTTT.

The chain is built from TRBV20-1 and TRBJ2-5; possible D gene TRBD1, 5 bases. With the DNA end fitting TRBJ2-7 better, the J assignment may be wrong. The germline V gene encodes CDR1 DFQATT and CDR2 SNEGSKA (reference sequence). The CDR3 has 14 residues. The CDR3 nucleotides read TGCAGTGCTAGGACAGTGAAGTCAGAATACGAGCAGTACTTC. Encoded protein: CSARTVKSEYEQYF.

Remarks on this clonotype: Here the CDR3 omits its conserved ending phenylalanine or tryptophan, so a read error is the likely source. The V call is TRBV28, the J call TRBJ1-5; D call uncertain. Germline lookup yields CDR1 MDHEN and CDR2 SYDVKM. The CDR3 is 12 amino acids. With 1 base removed from V and 13 bases from J, the gap between germline ends came to 11 bases. CDR3 DNA: TGTGCCAGCAGTTTATACGGCCGAGGTCAGCATTGT. It is translated as CASSLYGRGQHC.

In regard to this clonotype: A much larger clone differs by one base, so this may be a read error. V is TRBV5-1 and J is TRBJ2-5; D is perhaps TRBD2 (6 bases). The J call may be mistaken, given a closer DNA end match to TRBJ2-7. The CDR3 sequence is 13 residues long. From germline, CDR1 is SGHRS and CDR2 YFSETQ. This CDR3 reads CASSFGRGNEQYF. CDR3 bases: TGCGCCAGCAGCTTTGGACGGGGGAACGAGCAGTACTTC.

This clonotype appeared many times. The rearrangement links TRBV6-1 to TRBJ2-5, with D possibly matching TRBD1 (6 bases). CDR3 length: 16 amino acids. The germline V and J ends were trimmed by 5 bases and 5 bases, with 21 bases remaining between them. In germline, CDR1 is MNHNS, CDR2 SASEGT. The CDR3 DNA sequence: TGTGCCAGCAGTTCAACCTTACAGGGATCGGGGGAGACCCAGTACTTC. Translating gives CASSSTLQGSGETQYF.

This clonotype has only a few counts. The gene calls are TRBV5-1 and TRBJ1-1; a weak D match, TRBD1 (5 bases). The CDR3 runs to 15 residues. CDR1 is SGHRS, CDR2 YFSETQ, per germline. The ends were cut back, 4 bases at V and 0 bases at J, with 13 bases in the middle. DNA for the CDR3: TGCGCCAGCAGCCCACTTCAGGGAATGAACACTGAAGCTTTCTTT. It yields the protein CASSPLQGMNTEAFF.